The text below deals with one T cell receptor beta chain. Its antigen is unidentified. Hyperthyroidism had been newly diagnosed in patients aged 18 to 65, and its duration was under 2 months. Before ophthalmopathy appeared, progressors gave blood at initial hyperthyroidism diagnosis. The data belong to a study of T cells in Graves' hyperthyroidism and ophthalmopathy. Looking at the study overall: Blood from the periphery was taken at initial diagnosis, before any treatment. Whole-study results and caveats: Blood also contained most expanded thyroid clonotypes above 0.001.

Germline V gene lookup returns CDR1 DFQATT and CDR2 SNEGSKA (reference sequence). This CDR3 is built from 13 residues. V was cut by 7 bases and J by 5 bases, with 16 bases left in between. It was RNA transcripts that yielded the amplified TCR beta CDR3 regions. Initially, a first-round RT-PCR of the TCR CDR3 employed the HTBI primer set. TCRdb analysed the multiplex PCR reads with MiXCR anew, one entry per CDR3 protein. The table shows around 700,000 distinct CDR3 sequences, with roughly a sixth occurring only once. The rearrangement links TRBV20-1 to TRBJ2-3; D gene uncertain. The receptor was isolated from a woman in her forties or fifties with Graves' hyperthyroidism that later progressed to Graves' ophthalmopathy. The sequencing input was blood. The CDR3 DNA reads as TGCAGTGTGGAAACATATCTGCAAGATACGCAGTATTTT. It translates to CSVETYLQDTQYF.